The subject of this entry is one T cell receptor (beta chain). This clonotype was seen many times. Its antigen is not yet known. No base qualities exist here, and no much larger clone lies one base off it. The sample comes from a study of spatial heterogeneity in lung cancer (dated by TCRdb to about 2019). Background on the whole study: More beta-chain than alpha-chain transcripts were consistently detected, likely reflecting higher beta-chain transcript abundance. TCR transcript counts in tumor regions correlated strongly with a T cell transcriptional module score from matched bulk RNA-seq. In the raw uncorrected reads, each unique combination of TCR and UMI appeared on average more than ten times. The study quantitatively compared TCR alpha and beta repertoires across multiple tumor regions, matched nontumor lung and blood in non-small cell lung cancer. TCR repertoire features were related to nonsynonymous mutation counts determined by whole-exome sequencing of tumor tissue. Both alpha and beta chains were TCR-sequenced in a few hundred tumor regions, fewer than 80 matched nontumor lung samples and 56 PBMC samples obtained at surgery. What the work shows at the level of the full study, not this receptor alone: TCR-seq coverage of tumor T cells was estimated at only around 7% for alpha chains and about 14% for beta chains. Counts of ubiquitous and regional expanded TCRs correlated with counts of ubiquitous and regional nonsynonymous mutations, respectively. The number of expanded intratumoral alpha and beta TCRs correlated with the tumor nonsynonymous mutation count. Additional single-cell paired TCR alpha and beta sequencing was considered necessary to confirm, at a functional level, the hypothesis that regional TCRs recognize regional mutations.

The germline V gene encodes CDR1 KGHSH and CDR2 LQKENI. The CDR3 runs 16 residues from the cysteine to the phenylalanine. The sequence is cut down to CDR3 DNA, 48 bases in frame from base 1. V is pared back by 0 bases and J by 0 bases, with 8 bases lying between the germline termini. What the time point label conveys for this sample: sample taken at primary tumor resection. The donors were fewer than 90 patients from the lung TRACERx cohort who had early-stage, untreated non-small cell lung cancer. TCR sequencing used whole RNA extracted from tumor and nontumor lung tissue, or from cryopreserved PBMC samples, without cell sorting. A patient was chosen for TCR sequencing only when enough RNA was available from at least two tumor regions. Before selection, tumor and adjacent nontumor lung specimens were reviewed by a lung pathologist. The library came from 5' RACE. Reads for this sample came from a NextSeq 500. The TCR library protocol attached a unique molecular identifier to each TCR cDNA molecule to allow correction of PCR and sequencing errors. The paper's data handling went like this. Decombinator tools were used for TCR identification, UMI-based error correction and CDR3 extraction. Expanded TCRs were defined as those above a frequency of 2 per 1,000, corresponding to the top 1% of the tumor frequency distribution. Expanded tumor TCRs were classed as regional if statistically deemed absent (corrected P<0.05) from at least one tumor region, otherwise ubiquitous. Each repertoire was subsampled 100 times to 5,000 TCRs, after which Renyi diversity was computed with the R vegan package. CDR3 similarity networks were built from amino acid triplet string-kernel similarity, connecting CDR3s with pairwise similarity above 0.82. TCRdb itself trimmed the public reads at Q25 with fastp, ran MiXCR and retained productive beta chains. Every entry covers one CDR3 protein and lists the most common genes and DNA from its rows. It is TCRdb's table, rather than the study itself, that gives the V and J calls and clone size. The sample table records roughly 5,000 distinct CDR3 sequences; 17% of these occur just once. In total, the top ten clones hold approximately 15% of the sample.

The sequences come from lung tumor tissue, collected at surgery. The V gene is TRBV18 and the J gene is TRBJ2-2, with the D assignment possibly TRBD1 or TRBD2, given 5 matching bases for each. This clonotype was sampled from a male donor with early-stage non-small cell lung cancer. The CDR3 corresponds to CASSPPRGSNTGELFF. The sequence in DNA is TGTGCCAGCTCACCACCGAGGGGTTCGAACACCGGGGAGCTGTTTTTT.